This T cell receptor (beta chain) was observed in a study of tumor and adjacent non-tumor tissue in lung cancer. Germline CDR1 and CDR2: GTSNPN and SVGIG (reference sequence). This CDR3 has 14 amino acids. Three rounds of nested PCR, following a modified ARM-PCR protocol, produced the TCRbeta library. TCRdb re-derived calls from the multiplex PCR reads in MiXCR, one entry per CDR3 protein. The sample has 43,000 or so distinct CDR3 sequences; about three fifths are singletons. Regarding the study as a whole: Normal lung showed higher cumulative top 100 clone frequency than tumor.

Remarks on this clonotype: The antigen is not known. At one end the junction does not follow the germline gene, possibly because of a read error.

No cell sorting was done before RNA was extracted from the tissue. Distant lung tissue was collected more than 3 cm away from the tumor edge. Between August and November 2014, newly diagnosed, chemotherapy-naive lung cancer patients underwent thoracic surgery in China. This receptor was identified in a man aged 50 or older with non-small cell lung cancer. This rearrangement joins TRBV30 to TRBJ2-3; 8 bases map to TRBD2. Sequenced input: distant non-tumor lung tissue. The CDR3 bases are TGTGCAGTAACGTCGGGACTAGTCACAGACACGCAGTATTTT. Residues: CAVTSGLVTDTQYF. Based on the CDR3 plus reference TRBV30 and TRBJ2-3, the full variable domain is SQTIHQWPATLVQPVGSPLSLECTVEGTSNPNLYWYRQAAGRGLQLLFYSVGIGQISSEVPQNLSASRPQDRQFILSSKKLLLSDSGFYLCAVTSGLVTDTQYFGPGTRLTVL.